This entry concerns a single T cell receptor beta chain. Nominally healthy donors provided the samples, though records likely missed some immune exposures. This record comes from a study of cytomegalovirus exposure and HLA in healthy donors. The CDR3 is made up of 14 amino acids. Germline lookup yields CDR1 SGDLS and CDR2 YYNGEE. V trimming: 10 bases; J trimming: 6 bases; junction bases outside the gene matches: 13. The PCR was carried out with 60 Vbeta primers and 13 Jbeta primers. Original data processing: A later analysis tallied approximately 87 million unique TCR beta chains, roughly 11 million of them shared. Profiled with immunoSEQ multiplex PCR; TCRdb holds only in-frame clones, not every one. V, J and clone size were drawn from that table, and D and trimming were deduced from the DNA. Found here are about 130,000 clones, roughly 78% of them singletons; the top ten hold under 6%.

The source is a young man in good health and CMV-seronegative. V is TRBV9 and J is TRBJ2-1; TRBD1 matches 7 bases. The sequencing sample was made of PBMCs. The CDR3, as DNA: TGTGCCTCCAGCCCGACAGGGTGGCGCAATGAGCAGTTCTTC. It is translated as CASSPTGWRNEQFF.